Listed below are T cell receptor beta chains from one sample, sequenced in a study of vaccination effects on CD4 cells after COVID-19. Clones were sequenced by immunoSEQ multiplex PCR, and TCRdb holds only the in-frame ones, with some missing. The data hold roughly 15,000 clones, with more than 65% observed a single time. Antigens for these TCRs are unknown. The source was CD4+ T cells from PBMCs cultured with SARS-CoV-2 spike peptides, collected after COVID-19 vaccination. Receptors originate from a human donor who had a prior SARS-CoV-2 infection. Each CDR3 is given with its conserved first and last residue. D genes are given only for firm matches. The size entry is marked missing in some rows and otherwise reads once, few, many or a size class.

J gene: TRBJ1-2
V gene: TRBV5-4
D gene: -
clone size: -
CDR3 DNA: TGTGCCAGCAGCCTTGACGGGCTCTATGGCTACACCTTC
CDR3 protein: CASSLDGLYGYTF

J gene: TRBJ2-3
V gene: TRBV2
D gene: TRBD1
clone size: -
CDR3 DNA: TGTGCCAGCAGTGGGTTAGGGGGCTTGGGAACAGATACGCAGTATTTT
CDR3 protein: CASSGLGGLGTDTQYF

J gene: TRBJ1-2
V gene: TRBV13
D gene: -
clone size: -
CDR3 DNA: TGTGCCAGCAGAGCATCAGGTGCCCACACCTTC
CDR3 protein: CASRASGAHTF

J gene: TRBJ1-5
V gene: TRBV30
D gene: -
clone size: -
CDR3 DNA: TGTGCCTGGAGTGAACGGGGGAATCAGCCCCAGCATTTT
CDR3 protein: CAWSERGNQPQHF

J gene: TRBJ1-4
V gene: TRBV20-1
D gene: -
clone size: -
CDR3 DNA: TGCAGTGCTAGTCAGGTTCGGGGTAAAGAAAAACTGTTTTTT
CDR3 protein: CSASQVRGKEKLFF

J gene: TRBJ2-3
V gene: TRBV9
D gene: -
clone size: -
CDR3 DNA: TGTGCCAGCAGCGTAGCTGGGGGGCCCCGGAATACGCAGTATTTT
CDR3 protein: CASSVAGGPRNTQYF

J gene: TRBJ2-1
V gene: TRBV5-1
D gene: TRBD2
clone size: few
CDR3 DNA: TGCGCCAGCAGCAAAGGGGGACTAGCGTCCCATGAGCAGTTCTTC
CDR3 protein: CASSKGGLASHEQFF

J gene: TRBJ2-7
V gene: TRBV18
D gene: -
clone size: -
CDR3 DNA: TGTGCCAGCTCACCAAGATCTAGCTCCTACGAGCAGTACTTC
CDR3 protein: CASSPRSSSYEQYF

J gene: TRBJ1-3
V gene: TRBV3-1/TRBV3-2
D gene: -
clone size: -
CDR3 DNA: TGTGCCAGCAGCCAAGGGCGTACACGAACCTCTGGAAACACCATATATTTT
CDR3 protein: CASSQGRTRTSGNTIYF

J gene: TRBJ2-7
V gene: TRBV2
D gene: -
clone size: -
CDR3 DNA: TGTGCCAGCAGGGCCCGGCAGGGGGGTTTCTACGAGCAGTACTTC
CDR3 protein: CASRARQGGFYEQYF

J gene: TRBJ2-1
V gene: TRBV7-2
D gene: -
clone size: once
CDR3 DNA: TGTGCCAGCAGTATAGACCCAATCTCCTACAATGAGCAGTTCTTC
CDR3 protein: CASSIDPISYNEQFF

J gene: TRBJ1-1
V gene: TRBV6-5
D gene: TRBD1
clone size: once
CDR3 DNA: TGTGCCAGCAGCTCTGGGACAGGGGGCTGGACTGAAGCTTTCTTT
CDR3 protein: CASSSGTGGWTEAFF

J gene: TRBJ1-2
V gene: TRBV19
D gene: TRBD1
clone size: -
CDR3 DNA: TGTGCCAGTAGTATTCGTGGACAGGGGGCTCATTCCTATGGCTACACCTTC
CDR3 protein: CASSIRGQGAHSYGYTF

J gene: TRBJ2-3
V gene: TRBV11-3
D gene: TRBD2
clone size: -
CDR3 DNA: TGTGCCAGCAGCTTAAGGCTAGCGGGAGCGTCAGATACGCAGTATTTT
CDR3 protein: CASSLRLAGASDTQYF

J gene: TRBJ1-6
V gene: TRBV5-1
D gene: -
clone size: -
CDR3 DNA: TGCGCCAGCAGCTTTGAAGGACGGGATTCACCCCTCCACTTT
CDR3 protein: CASSFEGRDSPLHF

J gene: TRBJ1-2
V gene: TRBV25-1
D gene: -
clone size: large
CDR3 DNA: TGTGCCAGCAGTGAAGCTGGGGACTATGGCTACACCTTC
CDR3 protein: CASSEAGDYGYTF

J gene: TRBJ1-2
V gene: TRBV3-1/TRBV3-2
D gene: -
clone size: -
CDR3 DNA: TGTGCCAGCAGCGACGACCCAGGTTATGGCTACACCTTC
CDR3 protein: CASSDDPGYGYTF

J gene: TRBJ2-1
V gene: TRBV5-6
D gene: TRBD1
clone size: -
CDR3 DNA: TGTGCCAGCAGCTTTACAGGGGCGAATATCTACAATGAGCAGTTCTTC
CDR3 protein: CASSFTGANIYNEQFF

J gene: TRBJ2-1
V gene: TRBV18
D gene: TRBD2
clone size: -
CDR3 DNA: TGTGCCAGCTCACGAGGACTAGCGGGATACAATGAGCAGTTCTTC
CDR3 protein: CASSRGLAGYNEQFF

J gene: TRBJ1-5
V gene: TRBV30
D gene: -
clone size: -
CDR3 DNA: TGTGCCTGGAGTGAGGGTTCAAATCAGCCCCAGCATTTT
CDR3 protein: CAWSEGSNQPQHF

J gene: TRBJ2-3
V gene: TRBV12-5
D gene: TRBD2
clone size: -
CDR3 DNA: TGTGCTAGTGGAACGACTAGCGGGGGGGCCTCAGATACGCAGTATTTT
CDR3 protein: CASGTTSGGASDTQYF

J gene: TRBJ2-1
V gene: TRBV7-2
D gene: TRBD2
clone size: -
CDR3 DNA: TGTGCCAGCAGCTTAGGTGGCGGGAGGAGGTACAATGAGCAGTTCTTC
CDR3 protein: CASSLGGGRRYNEQFF

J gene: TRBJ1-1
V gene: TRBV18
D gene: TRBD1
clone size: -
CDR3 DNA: TGTGCCAGCTCACAACGACCGGCCGGGACAGGGGGGGCTGAAGCTTTCTTT
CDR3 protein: CASSQRPAGTGGAEAFF

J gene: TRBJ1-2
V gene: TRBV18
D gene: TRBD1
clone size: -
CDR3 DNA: TGTGCCAGCTCGCCCACTAGACAGGGGGACTTCTACGGCTACACCTTC
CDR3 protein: CASSPTRQGDFYGYTF

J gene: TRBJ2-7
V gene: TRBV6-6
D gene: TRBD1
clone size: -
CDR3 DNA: TGTGCCAGCAGTTCCCGCCAGACAGGGAGCGAGCAGTACTTC
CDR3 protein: CASSSRQTGSEQYF

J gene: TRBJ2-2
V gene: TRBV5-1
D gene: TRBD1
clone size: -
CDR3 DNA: TGCGCCAGCAGCTGGGGGACAGCGCTGAACACCGGGGAGCTGTTTTTT
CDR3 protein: CASSWGTALNTGELFF

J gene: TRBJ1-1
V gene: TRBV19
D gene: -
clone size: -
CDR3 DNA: TGTGCCAGTAGTAGGCAGAGAAACACTGAAGCTTTCTTT
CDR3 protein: CASSRQRNTEAFF

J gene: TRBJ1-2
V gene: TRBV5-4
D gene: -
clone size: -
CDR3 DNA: TGTGCCAGCAGCTTGGCGCAGAACTATGGCTACACCTTC
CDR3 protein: CASSLAQNYGYTF

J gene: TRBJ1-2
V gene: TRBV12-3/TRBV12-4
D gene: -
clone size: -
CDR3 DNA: TGTGCCACCTCTAACTATGGCTACACCTTC
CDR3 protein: CATSNYGYTF

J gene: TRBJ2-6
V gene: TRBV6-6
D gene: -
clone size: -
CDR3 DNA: TGTGCCAGCAGTTACAGCTCTGGGGCCAACGTCCTGACTTTC
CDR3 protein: CASSYSSGANVLTF

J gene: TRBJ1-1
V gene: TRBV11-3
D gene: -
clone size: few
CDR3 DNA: TGTGCCAGCAGCTTATTCTCTATGAACACTGAAGCTTTCTTT
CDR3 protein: CASSLFSMNTEAFF

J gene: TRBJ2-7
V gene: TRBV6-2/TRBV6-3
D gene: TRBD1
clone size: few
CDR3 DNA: TGTGCCAGCAGTTACGGGCAGGGGGCCTCCTACGAGCAGTACTTC
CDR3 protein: CASSYGQGASYEQYF

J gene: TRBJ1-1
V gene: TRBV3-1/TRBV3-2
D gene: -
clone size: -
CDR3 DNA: TGTGCCAGCAGCCAGTCGTTCACTGAAGCTTTCTTT
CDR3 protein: CASSQSFTEAFF

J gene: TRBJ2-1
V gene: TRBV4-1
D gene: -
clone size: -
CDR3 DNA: TGCGCCAGCAGCCAGCCCACGACAGGAGTCCATGAGCAGTTCTTC
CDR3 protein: CASSQPTTGVHEQFF

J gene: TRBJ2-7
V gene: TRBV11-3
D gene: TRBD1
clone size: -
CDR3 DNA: TGTGCCAGCAGCTTAGCCCCGGGACAGGGTATCGAGCAGTACTTC
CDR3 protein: CASSLAPGQGIEQYF

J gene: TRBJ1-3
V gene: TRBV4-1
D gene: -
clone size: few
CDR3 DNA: TGCGCCAGCAGCCAAGATGCCCGCCTAGGAAACACCATATATTTT
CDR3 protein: CASSQDARLGNTIYF

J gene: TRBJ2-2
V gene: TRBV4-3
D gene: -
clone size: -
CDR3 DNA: TGCGCCAGCAGCCAAGGGGCGAACACCGGGGAGCTGTTTTTT
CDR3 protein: CASSQGANTGELFF

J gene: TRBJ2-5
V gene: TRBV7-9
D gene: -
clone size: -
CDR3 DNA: TGTGCCAGCAGCCGGGTGAGAGAGACCCAGTACTTC
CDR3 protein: CASSRVRETQYF

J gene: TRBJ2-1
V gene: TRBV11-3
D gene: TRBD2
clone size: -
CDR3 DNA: TGTGCCAGCACCCCGGGACTAGCGGGATTTGGTGAGCAGTTCTTC
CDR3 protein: CASTPGLAGFGEQFF

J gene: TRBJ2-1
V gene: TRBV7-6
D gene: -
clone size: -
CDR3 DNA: TGTGCCAGCAGCTTGTACGACAGAGCTGAGGGTGAGCAGTTCTTC
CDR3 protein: CASSLYDRAEGEQFF

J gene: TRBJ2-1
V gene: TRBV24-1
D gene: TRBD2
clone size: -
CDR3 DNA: TGTGCCACCAGTGATTGGGGAGGGAAAGGGCAGTTCTTC
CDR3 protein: CATSDWGGKGQFF

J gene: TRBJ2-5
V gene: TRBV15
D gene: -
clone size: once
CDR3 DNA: TGTGCCACCAGCAGGTCGCGGACAAACCACGGGACCCAGTACTTC
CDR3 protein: CATSRSRTNHGTQYF

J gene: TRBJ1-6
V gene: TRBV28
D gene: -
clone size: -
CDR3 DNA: TGTGCCACGACAAGGACATGGGGGAATTCACCCCTCCACTTT
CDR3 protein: CATTRTWGNSPLHF

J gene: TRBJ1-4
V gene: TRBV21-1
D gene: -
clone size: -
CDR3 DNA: TGTGCCAGCAGCAAAGTAACCGGATGGGATCGGGGGAAACGTACTAATGAAAAACTGTTTTTT
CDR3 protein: CASSKVTGWDRGKRTNEKLFF

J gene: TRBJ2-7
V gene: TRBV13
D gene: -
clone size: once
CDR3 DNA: TGTGCCAGCAGCTTAGGGGGGGTGGCCTCCTACGAGCAGTACTTC
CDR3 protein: CASSLGGVASYEQYF

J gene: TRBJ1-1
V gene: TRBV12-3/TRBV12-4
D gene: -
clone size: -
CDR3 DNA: TGTGCCAGCAGCATAATAACGAACACTGAAGCTTTCTTT
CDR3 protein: CASSIITNTEAFF

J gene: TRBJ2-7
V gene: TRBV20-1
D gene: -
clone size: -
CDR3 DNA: TGCAGTGCTAGTGCCAGGGCCTACGAGCAGTACTTC
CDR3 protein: CSASARAYEQYF